This is a list of T cell receptor beta chains from one sample in a study of metastatic and nonmetastatic thyroid tumors. TCRdb called clones again from the PCR reads with MiXCR. The table shows under 25,000 clones, with over 20% occurring only once. The sample consisted of adjacent normal tissue. The receptor set was obtained from a female donor with papillary thyroid cancer or a benign thyroid nodule (not recorded which). Some clones in this sample may be carry-over from other donors' samples. Each CDR3 is given with its conserved first and last residue. D genes are given only for firm matches. Expanded clones are given a class, and other clones once, few, many or no size at all.

v_call: TRBV9
clone_size: NA
j_call: TRBJ1-6
d_call: TRBD1
cdr3_aa: CASSAATGQGDNSPLHF
cdr3_nt: TGTGCCAGCAGCGCCGCCACCGGACAGGGAGATAATTCACCCCTCCACTTT

v_call: TRBV6-1
clone_size: medium-sized
j_call: TRBJ2-1
d_call: TRBD1
cdr3_aa: CASSSGTANEQFF
cdr3_nt: TGTGCCAGCAGTTCCGGGACAGCAAATGAGCAGTTCTTC

v_call: TRBV20-1
clone_size: NA
j_call: TRBJ2-3
d_call: NA
cdr3_aa: CSARYADTQYF
cdr3_nt: TGCAGTGCTAGGTATGCAGATACGCAGTATTTT

v_call: TRBV6-2/TRBV6-3
clone_size: medium-sized
j_call: TRBJ2-5
d_call: TRBD2
cdr3_aa: CASSYEGRDWTKETQYF
cdr3_nt: TGTGCCAGCAGTTACGAAGGGAGGGACTGGACCAAAGAGACCCAGTACTTC

v_call: TRBV24-1
clone_size: few
j_call: TRBJ1-2
d_call: NA
cdr3_aa: CATSDYNLDGRYNF
cdr3_nt: TGTGCCACCAGTGATTATAACCTCGACGGCCGCTACAACTTC

v_call: TRBV19
clone_size: few
j_call: TRBJ1-6
d_call: TRBD1
cdr3_aa: CASSIDRARSPLHF
cdr3_nt: TGTGCCAGTAGTATCGACAGGGCTCGGTCACCCCTCCACTTT

v_call: TRBV6-2/TRBV6-3
clone_size: few
j_call: TRBJ1-1
d_call: NA
cdr3_aa: CASSYSRVMNTEAFF
cdr3_nt: TGTGCCAGCAGTTACTCGAGGGTCATGAACACTGAAGCTTTCTTT

v_call: TRBV7-9
clone_size: few
j_call: TRBJ2-1
d_call: TRBD1
cdr3_aa: CASSFDRGGQFF
cdr3_nt: TGTGCCAGCAGCTTCGACAGGGGCGGACAGTTCTTC

v_call: TRBV15
clone_size: many
j_call: TRBJ2-5
d_call: TRBD2
cdr3_aa: CATSPTSGTRTQYF
cdr3_nt: TGTGCCACCAGCCCGACTAGCGGTACAAGGACCCAGTACTTC

v_call: TRBV7-2
clone_size: few
j_call: TRBJ1-1
d_call: NA
cdr3_aa: CASSLYVSEAFF
cdr3_nt: TGTGCCAGCAGCTTATATGTCTCCGAAGCTTTCTTT

v_call: TRBV6-1
clone_size: medium-sized
j_call: TRBJ2-7
d_call: NA
cdr3_aa: CASRASLVGAYEQYF
cdr3_nt: TGTGCCAGCAGGGCTAGCTTGGTCGGAGCCTACGAGCAGTACTTC

v_call: TRBV11-2
clone_size: few
j_call: TRBJ1-5
d_call: NA
cdr3_aa: CASSLGEGQPQHF
cdr3_nt: TGTGCCAGCAGCTTGGGGGAGGGTCAGCCCCAGCATTTT

v_call: TRBV20-1
clone_size: medium-sized
j_call: TRBJ2-7
d_call: NA
cdr3_aa: CSASWQGFYEQYF
cdr3_nt: TGCAGTGCTAGTTGGCAGGGGTTTTACGAGCAGTACTTC

v_call: TRBV6-2/TRBV6-3
clone_size: NA
j_call: TRBJ1-1
d_call: NA
cdr3_aa: CASSFIYTEAFF
cdr3_nt: TGTGCCAGCAGTTTTATTTACACTGAAGCTTTCTTT

v_call: TRBV24-1
clone_size: NA
j_call: TRBJ2-1
d_call: TRBD2
cdr3_aa: CATSDGLAGVNEQFF
cdr3_nt: TGTGCCACCAGTGATGGACTAGCGGGGGTCAATGAGCAGTTCTTC

v_call: TRBV6-2/TRBV6-3
clone_size: many
j_call: TRBJ2-1
d_call: NA
cdr3_aa: CASSLSAGEQFF
cdr3_nt: TGTGCCAGCAGTTTGTCCGCGGGTGAGCAGTTCTTC

v_call: TRBV6-1
clone_size: medium-sized
j_call: TRBJ1-3
d_call: TRBD1
cdr3_aa: CASSEVSGQGPGNTIYF
cdr3_nt: TGTGCCAGCAGTGAAGTTTCGGGACAGGGCCCTGGAAACACCATATATTTT

v_call: TRBV30
clone_size: few
j_call: TRBJ2-6
d_call: NA
cdr3_aa: CAWRKTGPGANVLTF
cdr3_nt: TGTGCCTGGAGAAAGACGGGGCCTGGGGCCAACGTCCTGACTTTC

v_call: TRBV5-1
clone_size: once
j_call: TRBJ1-2
d_call: NA
cdr3_aa: CASSDPGAIYGYTF
cdr3_nt: TGCGCCAGCAGCGACCCAGGGGCAATCTATGGCTACACCTTC

v_call: TRBV6-1
clone_size: few
j_call: TRBJ1-2
d_call: NA
cdr3_aa: CASRAGWTNYGYTF
cdr3_nt: TGTGCCAGCAGGGCGGGGTGGACTAACTATGGCTACACCTTC

v_call: TRBV6-5
clone_size: many
j_call: TRBJ2-7
d_call: NA
cdr3_aa: CASSYREWSDEQYF
cdr3_nt: TGTGCCAGCAGTTACCGGGAATGGAGTGACGAGCAGTACTTC

v_call: TRBV20-1
clone_size: many
j_call: TRBJ2-1
d_call: TRBD2
cdr3_aa: CSANLLAGGSYNEQFF
cdr3_nt: TGCAGTGCTAACTTGTTGGCGGGGGGCTCCTACAATGAGCAGTTCTTC

v_call: TRBV6-6
clone_size: NA
j_call: TRBJ2-3
d_call: NA
cdr3_aa: CASSRAWSPTASTDTQYF
cdr3_nt: TGTGCCAGCAGTCGCGCTTGGAGCCCCACGGCTAGCACAGATACGCAGTATTTT

v_call: TRBV9
clone_size: once
j_call: TRBJ2-3
d_call: NA
cdr3_aa: CASSQRDLGADTQYF
cdr3_nt: TGTGCCAGCTCCCAAAGGGACCTAGGGGCAGATACGCAGTATTTT

v_call: TRBV7-2
clone_size: medium-sized
j_call: TRBJ2-2
d_call: TRBD2
cdr3_aa: CASSLARLAGSGELFF
cdr3_nt: TGTGCCAGCAGCTTAGCGAGACTAGCGGGAAGCGGGGAGCTGTTTTTT

v_call: TRBV6-2/TRBV6-3
clone_size: medium-sized
j_call: TRBJ1-1
d_call: NA
cdr3_aa: CASSYRGFTEAFF
cdr3_nt: TGTGCCAGCAGTTACAGGGGTTTCACTGAAGCTTTCTTT

v_call: TRBV11-2
clone_size: NA
j_call: TRBJ2-1
d_call: NA
cdr3_aa: CASSYRQEVNNEQFF
cdr3_nt: TGTGCCAGCAGCTATCGACAGGAAGTAAACAATGAGCAGTTCTTC

v_call: TRBV28
clone_size: NA
j_call: TRBJ1-5
d_call: TRBD1
cdr3_aa: CASSATGGNQPQHF
cdr3_nt: TGTGCCAGCAGCGCTACAGGGGGCAATCAGCCCCAGCATTTT

v_call: TRBV2
clone_size: medium-sized
j_call: TRBJ2-1
d_call: TRBD2
cdr3_aa: CASRGLQSYNEQFF
cdr3_nt: TGTGCCAGCAGGGGACTACAATCCTACAATGAGCAGTTCTTC

v_call: TRBV5-5
clone_size: NA
j_call: TRBJ1-3
d_call: TRBD1
cdr3_aa: CASSADRGDTIYF
cdr3_nt: TGTGCCAGCAGCGCGGACAGGGGGGACACCATATATTTT

v_call: TRBV19
clone_size: few
j_call: TRBJ1-1
d_call: NA
cdr3_aa: CASSIGSSNTEAFF
cdr3_nt: TGTGCCAGTAGTATAGGTAGCTCCAACACTGAAGCTTTCTTT

v_call: TRBV30
clone_size: few
j_call: TRBJ1-2
d_call: TRBD1
cdr3_aa: CAWSVSVWDRGNGYTF
cdr3_nt: TGTGCCTGGAGTGTCAGTGTTTGGGACAGGGGGAATGGCTACACCTTC

v_call: TRBV11-2
clone_size: many
j_call: TRBJ2-3
d_call: TRBD2
cdr3_aa: CASSPGLAVSTDTQYF
cdr3_nt: TGTGCCAGCAGCCCGGGACTAGCGGTTAGCACAGATACGCAGTATTTT

v_call: TRBV27
clone_size: NA
j_call: TRBJ2-7
d_call: NA
cdr3_aa: CASSLRRGYEQYF
cdr3_nt: TGTGCCAGCAGTTTACGCAGGGGCTACGAGCAGTACTTC

v_call: TRBV24-1
clone_size: NA
j_call: TRBJ2-5
d_call: TRBD2
cdr3_aa: CATSGTSSGEETQYF
cdr3_nt: TGTGCCACTTCCGGGACTAGCTCCGGGGAAGAGACCCAGTACTTC

v_call: TRBV20-1
clone_size: NA
j_call: TRBJ2-1
d_call: TRBD2
cdr3_aa: CSAVDYGEGPGEQFF
cdr3_nt: TGCAGTGCTGTGGATTACGGGGAGGGCCCGGGGGAGCAGTTCTTC

v_call: TRBV20-1
clone_size: few
j_call: TRBJ1-1
d_call: NA
cdr3_aa: CSAGAAGYTGAFF
cdr3_nt: TGCAGTGCTGGAGCGGCTGGATACACTGGAGCTTTCTTT

v_call: TRBV11-3
clone_size: medium-sized
j_call: TRBJ2-2
d_call: NA
cdr3_aa: CASSLRITGELFF
cdr3_nt: TGTGCCAGCAGCTTGCGAATCACCGGGGAGCTGTTTTTT

v_call: TRBV9
clone_size: few
j_call: TRBJ2-1
d_call: NA
cdr3_aa: CASSVGEINEQFF
cdr3_nt: TGTGCCAGCAGCGTAGGAGAAATCAATGAGCAGTTCTTC

v_call: TRBV12-3/TRBV12-4
clone_size: NA
j_call: TRBJ2-7
d_call: NA
cdr3_aa: CASSRGGVDEQCF
cdr3_nt: TGTGCCAGCAGTCGTGGCGGGGTCGACGAGCAGTGCTTC

v_call: TRBV19
clone_size: few
j_call: TRBJ2-1
d_call: NA
cdr3_aa: CASSKACLGEQFF
cdr3_nt: TGTGCCAGCAGTAAGGCATGCCTGGGGGAGCAGTTCTTC